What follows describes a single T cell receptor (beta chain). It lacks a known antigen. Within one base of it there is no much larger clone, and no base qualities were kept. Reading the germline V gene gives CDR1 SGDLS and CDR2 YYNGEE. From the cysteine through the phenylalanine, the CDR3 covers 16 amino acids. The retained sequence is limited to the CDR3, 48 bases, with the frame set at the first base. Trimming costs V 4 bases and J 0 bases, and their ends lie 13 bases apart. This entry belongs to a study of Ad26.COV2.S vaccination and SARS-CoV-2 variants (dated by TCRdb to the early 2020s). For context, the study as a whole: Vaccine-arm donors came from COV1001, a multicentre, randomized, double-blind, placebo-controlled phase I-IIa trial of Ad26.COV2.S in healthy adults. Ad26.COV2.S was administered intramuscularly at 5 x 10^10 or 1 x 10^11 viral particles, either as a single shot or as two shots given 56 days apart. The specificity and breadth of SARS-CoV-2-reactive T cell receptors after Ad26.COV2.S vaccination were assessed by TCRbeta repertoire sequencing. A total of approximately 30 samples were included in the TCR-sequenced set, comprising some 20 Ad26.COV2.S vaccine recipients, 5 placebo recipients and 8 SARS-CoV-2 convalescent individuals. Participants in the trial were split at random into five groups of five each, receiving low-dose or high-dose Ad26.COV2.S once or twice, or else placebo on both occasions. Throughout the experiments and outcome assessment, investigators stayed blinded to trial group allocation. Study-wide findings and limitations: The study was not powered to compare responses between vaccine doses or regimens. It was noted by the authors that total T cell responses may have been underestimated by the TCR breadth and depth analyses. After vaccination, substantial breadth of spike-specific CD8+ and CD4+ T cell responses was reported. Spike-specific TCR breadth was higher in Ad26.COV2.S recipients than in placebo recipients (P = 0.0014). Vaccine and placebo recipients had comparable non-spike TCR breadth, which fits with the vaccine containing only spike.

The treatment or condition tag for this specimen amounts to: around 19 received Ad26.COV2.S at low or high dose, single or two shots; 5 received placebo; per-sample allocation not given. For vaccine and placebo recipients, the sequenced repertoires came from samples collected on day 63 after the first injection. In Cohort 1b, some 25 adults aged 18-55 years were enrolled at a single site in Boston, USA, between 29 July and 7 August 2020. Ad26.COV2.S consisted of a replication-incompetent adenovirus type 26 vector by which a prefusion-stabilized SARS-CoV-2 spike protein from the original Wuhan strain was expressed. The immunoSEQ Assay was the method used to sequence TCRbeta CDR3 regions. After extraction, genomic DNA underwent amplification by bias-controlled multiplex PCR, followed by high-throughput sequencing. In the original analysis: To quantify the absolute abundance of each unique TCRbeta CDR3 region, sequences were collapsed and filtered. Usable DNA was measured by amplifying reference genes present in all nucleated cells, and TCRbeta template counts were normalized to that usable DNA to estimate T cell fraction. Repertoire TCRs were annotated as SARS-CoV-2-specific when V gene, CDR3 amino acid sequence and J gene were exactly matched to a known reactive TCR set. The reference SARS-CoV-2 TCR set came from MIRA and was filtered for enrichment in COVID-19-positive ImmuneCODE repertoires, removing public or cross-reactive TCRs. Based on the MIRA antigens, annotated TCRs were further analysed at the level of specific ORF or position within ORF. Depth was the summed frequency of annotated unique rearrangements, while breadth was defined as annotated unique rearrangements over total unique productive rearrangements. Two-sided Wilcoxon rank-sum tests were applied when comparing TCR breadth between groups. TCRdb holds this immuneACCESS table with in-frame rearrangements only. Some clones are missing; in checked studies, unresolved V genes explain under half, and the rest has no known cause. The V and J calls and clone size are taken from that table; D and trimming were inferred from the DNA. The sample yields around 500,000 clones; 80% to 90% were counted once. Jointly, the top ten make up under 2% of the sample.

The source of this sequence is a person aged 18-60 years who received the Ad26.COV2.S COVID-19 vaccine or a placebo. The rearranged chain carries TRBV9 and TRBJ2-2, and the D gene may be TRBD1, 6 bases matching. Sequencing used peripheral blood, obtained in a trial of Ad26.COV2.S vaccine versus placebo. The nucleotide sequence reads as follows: TGTGCCAGCAGCTTCACCAGACAGGCGAACACCGGGGAGCTGTTTTTT. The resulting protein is CASSFTRQANTGELFF.